Listed below are T cell receptor beta chains from one sample, sequenced in a study of OX40 agonist ivuxolimab in advanced cancers. Here immunoSEQ multiplex PCR was the method, and the copy in TCRdb shows in-frame clones only, minus some. Of 40,000 to 55,000 clones in the sample, about 91% were seen once. Specimen: CD4+ or CD8+ T cells sorted from blood, collected in a trial of the OX40 agonist ivuxolimab. The receptors originated from an adult with an advanced solid tumor such as melanoma, head and neck, liver or kidney cancer. The CDR3 runs from the conserved cysteine through the conserved F or W. A D gene is named only where the DNA matches it firmly. Only part of the rows carry a size: once, few, many, or a class if the clone is expanded.

v_call	cdr3_length	clone_size	j_call	d_call	cdr3_aa	cdr3_nt
TRBV29-1	12	.	TRBJ2-3	.	CSVDLLTDTQYF	TGCAGCGTCGACCTGCTCACAGATACGCAGTATTTT
TRBV28	12	.	TRBJ2-7	.	CASSLWGYEQYF	TGTGCCAGCAGTTTGTGGGGGTACGAGCAGTACTTC
TRBV6-5	15	.	TRBJ2-7	.	CASSSAGLGRYEQYF	TGTGCCAGCAGTTCGGCGGGACTGGGGCGCTACGAGCAGTACTTC
TRBV6-1	17	few	TRBJ1-5	TRBD1	CASSGPPGGWGIQPQHF	TGTGCCAGCAGTGGACCCCCAGGGGGCTGGGGTATTCAGCCCCAGCATTTT
TRBV9	13	.	TRBJ2-7	.	CASSDDGRIEQYF	TGTGCCAGCAGCGATGACGGCCGGATTGAGCAGTACTTC
TRBV4-3	15	.	TRBJ2-7	.	CASSQESRVPLEQYF	TGCGCCAGCAGCCAAGAATCCAGGGTTCCCCTCGAGCAGTACTTC
TRBV6-1	16	few	TRBJ1-2	TRBD1	CASSVLQGGENYGYTF	TGTGCCAGCAGTGTCCTCCAGGGGGGGGAGAACTATGGCTACACCTTC
TRBV28	16	.	TRBJ2-3	TRBD2	CASRPQGLVGPDTQYF	TGTGCCAGCAGACCTCAGGGACTAGTCGGGCCAGATACGCAGTATTTT
TRBV21-1	19	.	TRBJ2-1	.	CASSVGLAGGPVPGYEQFF	TGTGCCAGCAGCGTGGGACTAGCGGGAGGGCCTGTCCCGGGCTATGAGCAGTTCTTC
TRBV29-1	18	.	TRBJ2-1	TRBD2	CSVLGLAGGTRSYNEQFF	TGCAGCGTCCTAGGGCTAGCGGGAGGTACTCGCTCCTACAATGAGCAGTTCTTC
TRBV6-1	13	.	TRBJ2-2	.	CASSEGVAGELFF	TGTGCCAGCAGTGAAGGTGTGGCCGGGGAGCTGTTTTTT
TRBV27	13	.	TRBJ1-3	.	CASRGVSGNTIYF	TGTGCCAGCAGGGGTGTCTCTGGAAACACCATATATTTT
TRBV29-1	12	.	TRBJ1-1	.	CSVNGANTEAFF	TGCAGCGTAAACGGGGCGAACACTGAAGCTTTCTTT
TRBV14	13	.	TRBJ1-1	.	CASSQGRTTEAFF	TGTGCCAGCAGCCAAGGTCGGACCACTGAAGCTTTCTTT
TRBV7-6	17	.	TRBJ2-1	TRBD2	CASSVEIAGETVNEQFF	TGTGCCAGCAGCGTGGAAATAGCGGGAGAAACGGTGAATGAGCAGTTCTTC
TRBV27	13	.	TRBJ1-1	.	CASSIGVNTEAFF	TGTGCCAGCAGTATAGGGGTGAACACTGAAGCTTTCTTT
TRBV4-2	12	.	TRBJ2-7	TRBD1	CASSRDSYEQYF	TGTGCCAGCAGTCGGGACAGCTACGAGCAGTACTTC
TRBV4-1	15	.	TRBJ2-7	.	CASSRGFGGNYEQYF	TGCGCCAGCAGCAGGGGGTTTGGGGGAAACTACGAGCAGTACTTC
TRBV30	15	.	TRBJ1-4	.	CAWSLTYSGGEKLFF	TGTGCCTGGAGTCTCACCTACTCGGGCGGTGAAAAACTGTTTTTT
TRBV6-5	13	.	TRBJ1-5	TRBD1	CASSQQGDQPQHF	TGTGCCAGCAGTCAACAGGGGGATCAGCCCCAGCATTTT
TRBV7-9	17	.	TRBJ2-1	TRBD1	CASRPTGGTLNGNEQFF	TGTGCCAGCAGACCGACAGGGGGCACGTTAAATGGCAATGAGCAGTTCTTC
TRBV19	13	.	TRBJ2-1	.	CASSKVLKDEQFF	TGTGCCAGTAGTAAAGTCTTAAAAGATGAGCAGTTCTTC
TRBV30	15	.	TRBJ2-5	.	CAWSSGEGSQETQYF	TGTGCCTGGAGTTCGGGGGAAGGTTCCCAAGAGACCCAGTACTTC
TRBV9	13	.	TRBJ1-2	.	CASSTLTGYGYTF	TGTGCCAGCAGCACCCTGACCGGCTATGGCTACACCTTC
TRBV5-6	16	.	TRBJ1-1	TRBD1	CASTTDRGIMNTEAFF	TGTGCCAGCACCACTGACAGGGGGATCATGAACACTGAAGCTTTCTTT
TRBV6-5	12	.	TRBJ2-3	.	CASRHASSTQYF	TGTGCCAGCAGACATGCTAGTTCTACGCAGTATTTT
TRBV5-6	16	.	TRBJ2-5	.	CASSSLGWETGETQYF	TGTGCCAGCAGCTCCCTCGGGTGGGAAACTGGGGAGACCCAGTACTTC
TRBV7-2	15	.	TRBJ2-1	.	CASSLVADSYNEQFF	TGTGCCAGCAGCTTAGTCGCAGACTCCTACAATGAGCAGTTCTTC
TRBV5-6	11	.	TRBJ2-5	.	CASSLQETQYF	TGTGCCAGCAGCCTTCAAGAGACCCAGTACTTC
TRBV19	16	.	TRBJ2-1	TRBD2	CASSTPGSGGYNEQFF	TGTGCCAGTAGTACCCCCGGGAGCGGGGGATACAATGAGCAGTTCTTC
TRBV9	14	.	TRBJ1-1	.	CASSVGGVSTEAFF	TGTGCCAGCAGCGTAGGAGGAGTATCAACTGAAGCTTTCTTT
TRBV4-1	15	.	TRBJ1-3	.	CASSQTANSGNTIYF	TGCGCCAGCAGCCAGACAGCAAACTCTGGAAACACCATATATTTT
TRBV27	15	.	TRBJ2-1	TRBD2	CASSPSSGTYNEQFF	TGTGCCAGCAGTCCGTCTAGCGGAACCTACAATGAGCAGTTCTTC
TRBV7-9	14	.	TRBJ1-1	TRBD1	CASSPGQGYTEAFF	TGTGCCAGCAGCCCGGGACAGGGGTACACTGAAGCTTTCTTT
TRBV5-1	18	.	TRBJ2-1	TRBD2	CASSLGFTSGRAGDEQFF	TGCGCCAGCAGCTTGGGGTTTACTAGCGGGAGGGCCGGTGATGAGCAGTTCTTC
TRBV6-1	13	.	TRBJ2-7	.	CASSEAQAYEQYF	TGTGCCAGCAGTGAAGCCCAGGCCTACGAGCAGTACTTC
TRBV7-8	14	.	TRBJ1-5	.	CASSLTGGNQPQHF	TGTGCCAGCAGCCTTACAGGAGGAAATCAGCCCCAGCATTTT